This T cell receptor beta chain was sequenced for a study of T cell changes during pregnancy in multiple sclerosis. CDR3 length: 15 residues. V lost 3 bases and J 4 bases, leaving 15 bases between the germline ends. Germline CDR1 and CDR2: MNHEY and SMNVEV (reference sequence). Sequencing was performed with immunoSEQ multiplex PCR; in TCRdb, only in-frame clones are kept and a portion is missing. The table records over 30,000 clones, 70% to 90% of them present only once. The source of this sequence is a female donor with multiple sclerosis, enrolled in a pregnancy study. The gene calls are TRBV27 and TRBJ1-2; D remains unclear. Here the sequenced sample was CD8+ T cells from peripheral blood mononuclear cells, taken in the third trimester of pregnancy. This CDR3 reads CASSFTGNPFYGYTF. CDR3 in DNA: TGTGCCAGCAGTTTTACGGGAAATCCATTCTATGGCTACACCTTC.